The 21 T cell receptor beta chains given below trace back to one sample, sequenced in a study of OX40 agonist ivuxolimab in advanced cancers. TCRdb's table, derived via immunoSEQ multiplex PCR, lists solely in-frame clones and lacks some. Among about 30,000 clones listed, over 75% were seen once. The material sequenced was CD4+ or CD8+ T cells sorted from blood, taken in a trial of the OX40 agonist ivuxolimab. These receptors were taken from an adult with an advanced solid tumor such as melanoma, head and neck, liver or kidney cancer.

The V gene is TRBV6-6, the J gene TRBJ2-2; a possible D gene is TRBD1 (6 bases). The CDR3 runs to 12 residues. CDR1 and CDR2 (germline): MNHNY, SVGAGI (reference sequence). Trimming cost V 7 bases and J 6 bases, with 9 bases left between them. For the CDR3, the DNA is TGTGCCAGCACCCCAGGGGCCGGGGAGCTGTTTTTT. Protein product: CASTPGAGELFF.

This clone was counted a few times. The chain has TRBV5-5 and TRBJ1-2, with D possibly being TRBD1 (5 bases). Deletions cut 2 bases from V and 5 bases from J, with 16 bases between. The CDR3 is made up of 15 amino acids. CDR1 is SGHKS, CDR2 YYEKEE, per germline (reference sequence). CDR3 residues: CASSFDSSLGYGYTF. The DNA for the CDR3 is TGTGCCAGCAGCTTTGACAGTAGTCTTGGGTATGGCTACACCTTC.

This rearrangement joins TRBV27 to TRBJ2-3; TRBD1 matches at 8 bases. The CDR3 has 15 amino acids. V trimming: 6 bases; J trimming: 1 base; junction bases outside the gene matches: 6. Germline CDR1 reads MNHEY; CDR2 reads SMNVEV (reference sequence). CDR3 sequence reads: CASRPTGVRTDTQYF. The CDR3 nucleotides are TGTGCCAGCAGACCGACAGGGGTCCGCACAGATACGCAGTATTTT.

The J gene is TRBJ2-5, the V gene TRBV7-8, with 8 bases fitting TRBD1. Germline lookup yields CDR1 SGHVS and CDR2 FQNEAQ. The CDR3 is made up of 16 amino acids. V was pared by 3 bases and J by 0 bases, with 6 bases of the junction left unmatched. This CDR3 is CASSFWDRINQETQYF. The CDR3 DNA is TGTGCCAGCAGCTTCTGGGACAGGATAAACCAAGAGACCCAGTACTTC.

This chain connects TRBV13 to TRBJ1-1; 7 bases map to TRBD1. V trimming: 1 base; J trimming: 8 bases; junction bases outside the gene matches: 13. This CDR3 comprises 16 residues. Germline V gene data show CDR1 as PRHDT and CDR2 as FYEKMQ (reference sequence). Here the CDR3 reads CASSLVVGGGASEAFF. The CDR3 region has the DNA TGTGCCAGCAGCTTAGTGGTAGGAGGGGGCGCATCCGAAGCTTTCTTT.

Sample share makes this clone medium-sized (0.01 to 0.1%). The chain uses TRBV6-5 and TRBJ2-3; D remains ambiguous. The CDR3 sequence is 11 residues long. Germline V gene lookup returns CDR1 MNHEY and CDR2 SVGAGI. The ends were cut back, 5 bases at V and 8 bases at J, with 8 bases in the middle. Here the CDR3 DNA reads TGTGCCAGCAGTGACCTGGGTACGCAGTATTTT. It is translated as CASSDLGTQYF.

This clone was counted between two and nine times. The rearrangement links TRBV2 to TRBJ2-5, with 11 bases identical to TRBD2. This CDR3 has 14 amino acids. V lost 5 bases to trimming and J lost 5 bases; unmatched junction nucleotides: 4. CDR1 SNHLY and CDR2 FYNNEI come from the germline V gene. The CDR3 reads CASSIAGGSETQYF. For the CDR3, the DNA is TGTGCCAGCAGTATAGCGGGAGGGTCGGAGACCCAGTACTTC.

V usage is TRBV19 and J usage is TRBJ2-7, with D maybe TRBD1 (6 bases). V lost 5 bases to trimming and J lost 4 bases, with 15 bases between them. The germline V gene has CDR1 LNHDA and CDR2 SQIVND (reference sequence). This CDR3 contains 14 residues. The CDR3 region is CASSPAQTGYEQYF. CDR3 DNA sequence: TGTGCCAGTAGTCCTGCGCAAACAGGGTACGAGCAGTACTTC.

The chain joins TRBV7-6 to TRBJ2-2; D is ambiguous. The ends were cut back, 2 bases at V and 6 bases at J, with 4 bases in the middle. Germline CDR1 SGHVS, CDR2 FNYEAQ. The CDR3 covers 12 residues. In DNA form, the CDR3 reads TGTGCCAGCAGCTTATGGGCCGGGGAGCTGTTTTTT. Encoded protein: CASSLWAGELFF.

This clone was picked up a small number of times. The V call is TRBV6-5, the J call TRBJ1-5; the match to TRBD1 covers 8 bases. CDR3 length: 14 residues. Germline assignment: CDR1 MNHEY and CDR2 SVGAGI. Trimming cost V 5 bases and J 7 bases; bases outside gene matches: 7. The CDR3 DNA is TGTGCCAGCAGTAACGACAGGGGTTGGCAGCCCCAGCATTTT. Translating it yields CASSNDRGWQPQHF.

The chain is built from TRBV5-6 and TRBJ2-7, with D uncertain. The V end was cut by 0 bases, the J end by 2 bases, with 3 bases between. The CDR3 runs to 12 residues. Germline assignment: CDR1 SGHDT and CDR2 YYEEEE. CDR3 nucleotide sequence: TGTGCCAGCAGCTTGGGCACCTACGAGCAGTACTTC. This codes for CASSLGTYEQYF.

This clone is a singleton in its sample. J is TRBJ1-3 and V is TRBV7-6, with 7 nucleotides matching TRBD1. The CDR3 has 15 residues. Trimming at V came to 5 bases and at J to 5 bases, leaving 9 bases not matched to a gene. The germline gives CDR1 SGHVS, CDR2 FNYEAQ. DNA of the CDR3: TGTGCCAGCAGCCCGGGGGCAGGGGGAAGAAACACCATATATTTT. It specifies CASSPGAGGRNTIYF.

This clone was detected only once. J is TRBJ2-7 and V is TRBV19; 8 bases are a match to TRBD1. After removal of 1 base from V and 3 bases from J, the junction contained 8 bases not matched to a gene. Germline loops: CDR1 LNHDA, CDR2 SQIVND (reference sequence). There are 16 residues in the CDR3. The CDR3 sequence: CASSIVLGQGRYEQYF. CDR3 coding DNA: TGTGCCAGTAGTATAGTGCTAGGACAGGGCCGCTACGAGCAGTACTTC.

CDR3 nucleotides: TGTGCCAGCAGCTCGGAAAACCAGAACAGGGGGGAGAGTGGCGAGCAGTACTTC. It encodes CASSSENQNRGESGEQYF. The rearrangement links TRBV13 to TRBJ2-7; 8 bases map to TRBD1. The CDR3 covers 18 residues. CDR1 and CDR2 from the germline V gene are PRHDT and FYEKMQ (reference sequence). V shed 4 bases, J shed 6 bases, and the junction held 20 bases outside the gene matches. The full variable domain, its missing parts supplied by reference TRBV13 and TRBJ2-7, is AAGVIQSPRHLIKEKRETATLKCYPIPRHDTVYWYQQGPGQDPQFLISFYEKMQSDKGSIPDRFSAQQFSDYHSELNMSSLELGDSALYFCASSSENQNRGESGEQYFGPGTRLTVT.

The chain joins TRBV27 to TRBJ2-1, with 11 bases matching TRBD2. Trimming took 8 bases from V and 5 from J; bases not matched to a gene: 11. From germline, CDR1 is MNHEY and CDR2 SMNVEV (reference sequence). CDR3 length equals 16 residues. The CDR3 is CASALTSGSSHNEQFF. The CDR3 DNA sequence: TGTGCCAGCGCCCTAACTAGCGGGAGTTCCCACAATGAGCAGTTCTTC.

The rearrangement links TRBV5-6 to TRBJ1-2, with D hard to call. Germline V gives CDR1 SGHDT, CDR2 YYEEEE. The CDR3 has 14 amino acids. V gave up 0 bases and J gave up 4 bases, with 10 bases separating them. CDR3 nucleotides: TGTGCCAGCAGCTTGGGGGCAGGAACCTATGGCTACACCTTC. This sequence encodes CASSLGAGTYGYTF. Combining the CDR3 with reference TRBV5-6 and TRBJ1-2 gives the whole variable domain DAGVTQSPTHLIKTRGQQVTLRCSPKSGHDTVSWYQQALGQGPQFIFQYYEEEERQRGNFPDRFSGHQFPNYSSELNVNALLLGDSALYLCASSLGAGTYGYTFGSGTRLTVV.

The genes are TRBV13 and TRBJ2-1; 13 nucleotides match TRBD2. The V gene's germline CDR1 is PRHDT and CDR2 FYEKMQ (reference sequence). The CDR3 consists of 16 residues. V lost 5 bases and J lost 7; bases outside the gene matches: 8. This CDR3 is CASSLRTSGSGNEQFF. The DNA of the CDR3 is TGTGCCAGCAGCCTGAGGACTAGCGGGAGTGGAAATGAGCAGTTCTTC.

This clone came up a few times. J is TRBJ1-1 and V is TRBV5-1; D not resolved. CDR3 length equals 13 residues. V lost 0 bases, J lost 0 bases, and 3 bases lay in between. Per the germline V gene, CDR1 is SGHRS and CDR2 is YFSETQ. CDR3 bases: TGCGCCAGCAGCTTGGTACTGAACACTGAAGCTTTCTTT. This sequence encodes CASSLVLNTEAFF.

V gene TRBV6-5 combines with J gene TRBJ2-2; 11 positions agree with TRBD1. V trimming: 6 bases; J trimming: 6 bases; junction bases outside the gene matches: 6. Per germline, CDR1 MNHEY and CDR2 SVGAGI. This CDR3 comprises 15 residues. This CDR3 reads CASSRTGGGPGELFF. CDR3 DNA: TGTGCCAGCAGCCGGACAGGGGGCGGGCCCGGGGAGCTGTTTTTT.

The V call is TRBV29-1, the J call TRBJ2-7, with 7 positions matching TRBD1. Losses at the gene ends were 4 bases for V and 2 bases for J; bases not matched to a gene: 5. Per germline, CDR1 SQVTM and CDR2 ANQGSEA. The CDR3 is 13 residues long. The CDR3 DNA sequence: TGCAGCGTTGGGACAGGAAGTGCCTACGAGCAGTACTTC. This gives the protein CSVGTGSAYEQYF.

This chain connects TRBV29-1 to TRBJ1-1; unclear D gene. Trimming pared 3 bases from V and 4 bases from J, leaving 9 bases between. Germline CDR1 and CDR2: SQVTM and ANQGSEA. This CDR3 spans 12 amino acids. CDR3 protein: CSVEGGITEAFF. The CDR3 DNA is TGCAGCGTTGAGGGTGGGATCACTGAAGCTTTCTTT.